This TCR beta chain originates from a study of cytomegalovirus exposure and HLA in healthy donors. Vbeta (60) and Jbeta (13) primers were used in the PCR. Only in-frame clones appear in the TCRdb table, and some are missing; sequencing was by immunoSEQ multiplex PCR. The sample lists more than 50,000 clones, 77% occurring once. Findings of the study overall: CMV antigen specificity of three CMV-associated chains was confirmed in vitro. Being productive about 87% or about 30% of the time was typical of most TCR beta V segments in an earlier analysis.

Comment on this clone: Antigen unknown.

The CDR3 has 16 residues. Germline V gene sequence: CDR1 SGDLS, CDR2 YYNGEE. The V segment lost 3 bases and the J segment 8 bases; nucleotides outside the gene matches: 9. The sequenced material came from PBMCs. The chain employs TRBV9 and TRBJ2-1; TRBD2 matches 12 bases. This receptor was identified in a female donor in good health and CMV-seronegative. The CDR3 DNA is TGTGCCAGCAGCGCCCCTCTAGCGGGGGGGCCCCATGAGCAGTTCTTC. Residues: CASSAPLAGGPHEQFF.